The T cell receptor (beta chain) described here comes from a study of blood T cell repertoires in COVID-19. In the study overall: The study drew acute and convalescent COVID-19 samples from the United States, Italy and Spain.

Under the authors' procedure: For nucleated cells, counts were estimated from reference gene primer amplification. Assay used: immunoSEQ multiplex PCR; TCRdb lists only in-frame clones, some missing. V, J and clone size derive from that table, while D and trimming were established from the DNA sequence. Of approximately 89,000 clones listed, 80% are singletons. The CDR3 is 14 residues long. Looked up from germline, CDR1 is SGHRS and CDR2 is YFSETQ. After removal of 4 bases from V and 7 bases from J, the junction contained 9 bases not matched to a gene. Sequences were obtained from peripheral blood. The gene calls are TRBV5-1 and TRBJ2-3; 7 nucleotides match TRBD2. The clonotype originates from a human donor in a cohort sampled during active COVID-19. The CDR3 DNA reads TGCGCCAGCAGCAATGTGGGAGGGCCCCATACGCAGTATTTT. As protein: CASSNVGGPHTQYF.